This TCR beta chain stems from a study of neurological immune-mediated disorders (dated by TCRdb to about 2019). With respect to the entire study: Among the approximately 34 multiple sclerosis patients, approximately 30 had relapsing-remitting MS and 3 had secondary progressive MS. Alongside PBMC samples, the set of some 98 TCR-beta libraries contained longitudinal samples, technical triplicates, and paired CD4+ and CD8+ T-cell subsets that had been sorted. The cohort included some 68 subjects: roughly 15 with HAM/TSP, roughly 34 with multiple sclerosis, and 20 or so healthy controls. Peripheral blood TCR-beta repertoires from HTLV-I-associated myelopathy (HAM/TSP) patients, multiple sclerosis patients and healthy controls were compared by UMI-based sequencing. General study outcomes and caveats: No identical CDR3 amino acid sequences were found to be shared among expanded clones across subjects, suggesting that TCR-beta repertoires were private in all groups. TCR clonal expansion was highest in HAM/TSP patients and lowest in MS patients, with MS patients falling below even healthy controls. No association of the MS cluster with clinical or MRI features was observed, and the need for larger cohorts was stated by the authors. In a phylogenetic analysis, the repertoires of 18 out of 34 MS patients fell into a single cluster of related CDR3 sequences, pointing to a possible signature at the repertoire level.

CDR1 DFQATT and CDR2 SNEGSKA were looked up in the germline V gene (reference sequence). Spanning cysteine to phenylalanine, the CDR3 consists of 14 amino acids. Only CDR3 DNA is held: 42 bases, read in frame from base 1. Trimming at the junction amounts to 3 bases on V and 1 base on J, and the germline ends lie 12 bases apart. cDNA synthesis used template-switch 5'RACE with a primer carrying a 10-nucleotide random unique molecular identifier tagging each TCR transcript. Every sequencing run covered 15-18 subjects and yielded more than 160 million TCR-beta sequences. The RNeasy kit was used to extract total RNA. Using the KAPA Real-time Library Amplification kit, TCR-beta VDJ regions were amplified with primers for the TCR constant region and the 5'RACE anchor. A first PCR added sample indexes and Illumina adaptors, after which a second PCR increased the library yield. After purification with Ampure beads, the TCR product of roughly 650 bp was size-selected on a 2% E-gel SizeSelection system. Before pooling, libraries had their quality checked on a Bioanalyzer, their concentration measured with Qubit, and their quantity determined with the Kapa Library Quantification kit. An Illumina HiSeq 2500 sequenced the libraries paired-end 2 x 150 bp. To increase sequence diversity, about 23-30% phiX was spiked into each library pool. The published analysis was carried out like this. The quality-filtered reads were processed with the UMI-based MiGEC pipeline, whose error correction step removed more than 80% of the raw TCR sequences. VDJ genes were aligned to IMGT germline references, and clonotypes were defined by unique CDR3 amino acid sequence plus V-J genes. Clonal expansion, Shannon diversity and CDR3 relatedness (CalcPairwiseDistances, ClusterSamples) were evaluated with VDJtools, and phylogenetic trees were built with CLCbio workbench. Clones with at least 8 unique UMIs were defined as expanded, with this threshold being based on coefficient-of-variation modelling across technical triplicates. TCRdb reran the public reads through fastp at Q25 and MiXCR, keeping productive beta chains. Records with the same CDR3 protein are collapsed into one entry carrying the most frequent genes and DNA. TCRdb assigned the V and J calls; the authors' analysis was not used. For this sample the table gives around 130,000 distinct CDR3 sequences, of which roughly 3.4% were detected only once. The ten largest clones take up around 1.2% of the sample.

Libraries from unsorted PBMCs were made from 2 million PBMCs kept in RNAlater at -80 degrees C until RNA extraction. Multiple sclerosis patients were enrolled in a US clinical protocol under which disease progression was evaluated by magnetic resonance imaging. Peripheral blood underwent Ficoll-Hypaque density gradient centrifugation to isolate PBMCs, which were then cryopreserved in liquid nitrogen. This clonotype was seen ten or more times. Its recognized antigen is unknown. Base qualities were left out, and no much larger clone turns up one base away. The source material was PBMCs. This TCR was sampled from a woman younger than 45 with multiple sclerosis. Here the chain combines TRBV20-1 and TRBJ1-1; no confident D gene assignment can be made. The nucleotide sequence reads TGCAGTGCTAGGGCCCGATCGGGGAACACTGAAGCTTTCTTT. It translates to CSARARSGNTEAFF.